This T cell receptor (beta chain) was obtained from a study of blood T cell repertoires in COVID-19. The wider study: From the United States, Italy and Spain came samples of acute and convalescent COVID-19.

Authors' analysis steps: It was from reference gene primer amplification that nucleated cell counts were estimated. The repertoire was sequenced with immunoSEQ multiplex PCR; TCRdb's copy has only in-frame clones and lacks some. D and trimming come from the DNA, and the V and J calls and clone size come from that table. The table lists under 100,000 clones, around 87% of them singletons, with about 18% in the top ten. V lost 6 bases, J lost 8 bases, and 13 bases lay in between. The CDR3 totals 12 residues. Looked up from germline, CDR1 is MNHEY and CDR2 is SVGAGI. This TCR came from a human donor in a cohort sampled during active COVID-19. This chain uses TRBV6-5 with TRBJ1-2; D gene ambiguous. The sequencing sample was made of peripheral blood. CDR3 region: CASRARLEGYTF. As DNA, the CDR3 is TGTGCCAGCAGGGCCCGGCTGGAGGGCTACACCTTC.